This record covers a single T cell receptor (beta chain). Its specificity is not known. Time point: pre-sensitization, week 0. Treatment given: therapeutic diphenylcyclopropenone sensitization with weekly scalp DPC. This entry belongs to a study of human T cells and chemical hapten exposure. Study-level points and caveats: Compared to controls, expanded TCRs made significantly more large clusters of similar CDR3s.

TCRdb re-called the RACE reads through MiXCR, storing one row per CDR3 protein. Here the sample spans 62,000 or so distinct CDR3 sequences, over 9.5% being singletons. Germline loops: CDR1 SEHNR, CDR2 FQNEAQ (reference sequence). The V end lost 0 bases, the J end lost 4 bases, and 10 bases lay between the germline ends. CDR3 size: 15 residues. The receptor was isolated from a woman between 50 and 59 years old with alopecia areata. Some clones in this sample may be carry-over from other donors' samples. V usage is TRBV7-9 and J usage is TRBJ2-1; D is unresolved. The sample here was whole blood, taken in connection with sensitization to the hapten diphenylcyclopropenone (DPC). The DNA of the CDR3 is TGTGCCAGCAGCTTAGCGGGAAAAGTTTACAATGAGCAGTTCTTC. Residues: CASSLAGKVYNEQFF.